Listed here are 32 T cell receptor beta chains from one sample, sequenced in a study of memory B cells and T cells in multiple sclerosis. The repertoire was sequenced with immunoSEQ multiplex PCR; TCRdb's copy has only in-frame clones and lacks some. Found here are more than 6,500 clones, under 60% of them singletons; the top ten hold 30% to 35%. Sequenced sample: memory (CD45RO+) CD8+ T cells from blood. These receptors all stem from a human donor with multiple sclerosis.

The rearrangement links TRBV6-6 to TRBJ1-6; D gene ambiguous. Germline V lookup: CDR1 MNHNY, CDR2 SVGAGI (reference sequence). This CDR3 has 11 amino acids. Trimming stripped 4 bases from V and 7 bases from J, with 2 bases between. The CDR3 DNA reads TGTGCCAGCAGTTCAAATTCACCCCTCCACTTT. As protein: CASSSNSPLHF.

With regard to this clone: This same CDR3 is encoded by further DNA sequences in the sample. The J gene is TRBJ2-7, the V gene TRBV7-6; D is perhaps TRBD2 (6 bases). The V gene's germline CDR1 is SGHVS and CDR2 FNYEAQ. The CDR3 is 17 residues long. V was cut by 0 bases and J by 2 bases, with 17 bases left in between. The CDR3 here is CASSLAIGGTGPYEQYF. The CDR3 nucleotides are TGTGCCAGCAGCTTAGCGATCGGGGGTACGGGGCCCTACGAGCAGTACTTC.

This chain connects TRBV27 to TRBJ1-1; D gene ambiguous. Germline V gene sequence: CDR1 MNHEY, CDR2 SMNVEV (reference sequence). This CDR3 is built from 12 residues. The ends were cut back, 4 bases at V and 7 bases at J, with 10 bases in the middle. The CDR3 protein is CASSSWGDEAFF. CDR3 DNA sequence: TGTGCCAGCAGTTCCTGGGGAGATGAAGCTTTCTTT.

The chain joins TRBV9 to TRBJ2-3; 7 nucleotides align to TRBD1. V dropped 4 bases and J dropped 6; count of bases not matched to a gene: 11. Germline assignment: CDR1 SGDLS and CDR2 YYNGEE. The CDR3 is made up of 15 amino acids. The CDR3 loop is CASSSSTDRADTQYF. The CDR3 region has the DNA TGTGCCAGCAGCTCTAGTACCGACAGGGCGGATACGCAGTATTTT.

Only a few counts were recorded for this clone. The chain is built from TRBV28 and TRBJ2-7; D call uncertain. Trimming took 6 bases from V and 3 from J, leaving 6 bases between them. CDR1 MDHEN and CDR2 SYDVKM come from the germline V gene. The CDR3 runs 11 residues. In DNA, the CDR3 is TGTGCCAGCAGCCGGAGCTACGAGCAGTACTTC. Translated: CASSRSYEQYF.

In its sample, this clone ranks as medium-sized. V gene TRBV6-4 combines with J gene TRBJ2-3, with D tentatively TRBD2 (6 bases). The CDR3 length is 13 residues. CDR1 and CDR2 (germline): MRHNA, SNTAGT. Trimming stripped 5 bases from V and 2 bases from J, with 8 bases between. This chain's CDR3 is CASSLLATDTQYF. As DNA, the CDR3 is TGTGCCAGCAGTCTACTAGCCACAGATACGCAGTATTTT.

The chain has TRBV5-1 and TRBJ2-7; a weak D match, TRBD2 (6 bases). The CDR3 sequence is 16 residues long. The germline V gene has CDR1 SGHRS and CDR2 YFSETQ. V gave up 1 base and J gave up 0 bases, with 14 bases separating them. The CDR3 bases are TGCGCCAGCAGCTTGAGAGGGCGGGGAAGCTCCTACGAGCAGTACTTC. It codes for CASSLRGRGSSYEQYF.

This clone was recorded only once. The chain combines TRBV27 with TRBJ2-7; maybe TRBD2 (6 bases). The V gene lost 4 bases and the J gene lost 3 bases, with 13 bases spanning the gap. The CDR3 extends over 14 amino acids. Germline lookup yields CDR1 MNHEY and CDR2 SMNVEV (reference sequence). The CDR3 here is CASSWGDGGYEQYF. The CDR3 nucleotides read TGTGCCAGCAGTTGGGGGGACGGAGGCTACGAGCAGTACTTC.

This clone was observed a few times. CDR3 sequence reads: CASSSLSSYEQYF. In DNA form, the CDR3 reads TGTGCCAGCAGTTCCCTTAGCTCCTACGAGCAGTACTTC. The chain links TRBV6-6 to TRBJ2-7; D is uncertain. The CDR3 runs 13 residues. The V end lost 4 bases, the J end lost 0 bases, and 7 bases lay between the germline ends. Looked up from germline, CDR1 is MNHNY and CDR2 is SVGAGI (reference sequence).

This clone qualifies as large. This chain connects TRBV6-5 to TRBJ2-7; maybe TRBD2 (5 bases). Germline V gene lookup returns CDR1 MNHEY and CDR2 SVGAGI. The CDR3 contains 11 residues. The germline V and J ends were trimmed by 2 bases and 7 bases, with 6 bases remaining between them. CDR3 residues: CASSYGGEQYF. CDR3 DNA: TGTGCCAGCAGTTACGGCGGGGAGCAGTACTTC.

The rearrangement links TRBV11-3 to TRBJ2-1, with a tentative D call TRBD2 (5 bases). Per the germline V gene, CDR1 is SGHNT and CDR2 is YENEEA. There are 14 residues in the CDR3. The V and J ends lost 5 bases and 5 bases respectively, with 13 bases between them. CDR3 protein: CASSPWAGDNEQFF. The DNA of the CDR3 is TGTGCCAGCAGCCCATGGGCCGGGGACAATGAGCAGTTCTTC.

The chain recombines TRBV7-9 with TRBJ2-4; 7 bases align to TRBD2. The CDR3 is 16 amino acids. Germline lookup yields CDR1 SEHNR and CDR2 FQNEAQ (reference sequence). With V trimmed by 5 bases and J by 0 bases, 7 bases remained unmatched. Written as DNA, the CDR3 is TGTGCCAGCAGCCCCGTGGGAGGGCTAGCCAAAAACATTCAGTACTTC. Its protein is CASSPVGGLAKNIQYF.

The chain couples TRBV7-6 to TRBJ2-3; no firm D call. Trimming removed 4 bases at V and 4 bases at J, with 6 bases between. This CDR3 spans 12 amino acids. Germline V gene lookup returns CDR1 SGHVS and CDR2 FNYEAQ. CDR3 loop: CASSSTPDTQYF. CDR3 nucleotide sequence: TGTGCCAGCAGCTCTACCCCAGATACGCAGTATTTT. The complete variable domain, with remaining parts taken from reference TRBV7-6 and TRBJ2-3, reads GAGVSQSPRYKVTKRGQDVALRCDPISGHVSLYWYRQALGQGPEFLTYFNYEAQQDKSGLPNDRFSAERPEGSISTLTIQRTEQRDSAMYRCASSSTPDTQYFGPGTRLTVL.

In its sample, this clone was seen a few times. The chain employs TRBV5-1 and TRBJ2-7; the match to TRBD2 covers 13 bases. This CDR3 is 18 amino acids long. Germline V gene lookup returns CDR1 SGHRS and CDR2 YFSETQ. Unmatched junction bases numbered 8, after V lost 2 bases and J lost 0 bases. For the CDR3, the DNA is TGCGCCAGCAGCTTTTGGACTAGCGGGGGAGATAGCTCCTACGAGCAGTACTTC. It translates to CASSFWTSGGDSSYEQYF.

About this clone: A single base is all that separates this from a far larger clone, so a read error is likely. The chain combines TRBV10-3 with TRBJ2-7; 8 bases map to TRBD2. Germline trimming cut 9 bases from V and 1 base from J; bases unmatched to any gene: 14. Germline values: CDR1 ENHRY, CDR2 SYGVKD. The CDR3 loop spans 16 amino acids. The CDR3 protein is CAIHQSGTRVSYEQYF. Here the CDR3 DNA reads TGTGCCATACACCAATCCGGGACTAGAGTTTCCTACGAGCAGTACTTC.

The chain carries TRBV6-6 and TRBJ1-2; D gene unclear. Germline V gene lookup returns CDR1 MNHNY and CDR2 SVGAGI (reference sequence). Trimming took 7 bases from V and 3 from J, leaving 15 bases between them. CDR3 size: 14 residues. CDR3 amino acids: CASTKGGNYYGYTF. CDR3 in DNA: TGTGCCAGCACCAAAGGAGGGAACTACTATGGCTACACCTTC.

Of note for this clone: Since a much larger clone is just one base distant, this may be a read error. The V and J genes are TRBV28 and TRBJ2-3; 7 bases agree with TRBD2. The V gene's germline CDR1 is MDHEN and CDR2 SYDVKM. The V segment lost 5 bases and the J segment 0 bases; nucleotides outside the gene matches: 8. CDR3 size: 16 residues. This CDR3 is CASSQVGRISTDTQYF. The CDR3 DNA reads TGTGCCAGCAGTCAGGTCGGGAGGATTAGCACAGATACGCAGTATTTT.

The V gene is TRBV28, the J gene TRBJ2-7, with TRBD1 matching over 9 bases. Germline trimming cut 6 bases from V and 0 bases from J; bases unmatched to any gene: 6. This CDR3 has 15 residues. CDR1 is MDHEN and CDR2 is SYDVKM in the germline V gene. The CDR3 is CASRLRDRDSYEQYF. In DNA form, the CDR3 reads TGTGCCAGCAGGTTAAGGGACAGGGACTCCTACGAGCAGTACTTC.

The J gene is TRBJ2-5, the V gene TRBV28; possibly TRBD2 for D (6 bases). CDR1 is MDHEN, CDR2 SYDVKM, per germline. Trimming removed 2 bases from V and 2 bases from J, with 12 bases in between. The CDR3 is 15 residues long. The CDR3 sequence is CASSLSIGGQETQYF. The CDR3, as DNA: TGTGCCAGCAGTTTAAGTATCGGGGGACAAGAGACCCAGTACTTC.

The CDR3 reads CASSQGTGGQPQHF. DNA of the CDR3: TGTGCCAGCAGCCAAGGGACAGGGGGCCAGCCCCAGCATTTT. This rearrangement joins TRBV9 to TRBJ1-5, with 12 bases that match TRBD1. With V trimmed by 4 bases and J by 7 bases, 3 bases remained unmatched. CDR3 length: 14 residues. The germline gives CDR1 SGDLS, CDR2 YYNGEE.

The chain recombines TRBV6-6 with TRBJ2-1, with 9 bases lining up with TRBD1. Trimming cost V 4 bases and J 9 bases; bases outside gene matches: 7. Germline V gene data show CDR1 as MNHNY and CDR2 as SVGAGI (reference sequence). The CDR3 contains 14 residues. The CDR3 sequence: CASSSGQGTSEQFF. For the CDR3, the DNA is TGTGCCAGCAGTTCGGGACAGGGAACGAGTGAGCAGTTCTTC.

CDR3 region: CASSESTSGRKSGELFF. The CDR3 DNA sequence: TGCGCCAGCAGTGAGTCGACTAGCGGGAGAAAGTCCGGGGAGCTGTTTTTT. The V call is TRBV10-1, the J call TRBJ2-2; 12 positions agree with TRBD2. V trimming: 0 bases; J trimming: 6 bases; junction bases outside the gene matches: 5. The CDR3 sequence is 17 residues long. The germline V gene encodes CDR1 WNHNN and CDR2 SYGVQD (reference sequence).

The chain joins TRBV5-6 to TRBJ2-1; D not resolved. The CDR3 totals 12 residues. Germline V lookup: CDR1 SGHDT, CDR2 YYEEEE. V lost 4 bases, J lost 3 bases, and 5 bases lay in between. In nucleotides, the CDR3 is TGTGCCAGCAGCCCCAGCTACAATGAGCAGTTCTTC. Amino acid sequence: CASSPSYNEQFF. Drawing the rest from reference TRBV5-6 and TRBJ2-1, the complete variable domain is DAGVTQSPTHLIKTRGQQVTLRCSPKSGHDTVSWYQQALGQGPQFIFQYYEEEERQRGNFPDRFSGHQFPNYSSELNVNALLLGDSALYLCASSPSYNEQFFGPGTRLTVL.

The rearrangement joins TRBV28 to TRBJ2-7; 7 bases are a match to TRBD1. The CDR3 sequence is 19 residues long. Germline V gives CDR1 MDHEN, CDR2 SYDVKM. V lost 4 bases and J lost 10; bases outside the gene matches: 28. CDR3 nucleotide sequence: TGTGCCAGCAGTTCCGCCCAGGGTGTCGGGGACAGCCTCTCCCCGGGACAGTACTTC. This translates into CASSSAQGVGDSLSPGQYF.

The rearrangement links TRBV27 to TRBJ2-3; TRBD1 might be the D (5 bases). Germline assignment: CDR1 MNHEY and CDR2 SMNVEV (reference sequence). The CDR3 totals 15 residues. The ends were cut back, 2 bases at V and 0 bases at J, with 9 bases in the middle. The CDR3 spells CASSLGAGSTDTQYF. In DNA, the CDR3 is TGTGCCAGCAGTTTAGGCGCAGGGAGCACAGATACGCAGTATTTT.

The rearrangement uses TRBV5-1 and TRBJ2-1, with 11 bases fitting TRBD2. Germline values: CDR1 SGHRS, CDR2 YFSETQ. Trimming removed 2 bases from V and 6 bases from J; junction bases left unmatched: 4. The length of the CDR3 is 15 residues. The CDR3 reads CASSFALAGVNEQFF. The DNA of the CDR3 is TGCGCCAGCAGCTTTGCACTAGCGGGAGTCAATGAGCAGTTCTTC.

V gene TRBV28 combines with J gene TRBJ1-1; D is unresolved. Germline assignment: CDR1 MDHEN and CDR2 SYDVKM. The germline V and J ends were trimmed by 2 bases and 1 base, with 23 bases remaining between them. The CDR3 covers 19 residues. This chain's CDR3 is CASSLQDYYTSPANTEAFF. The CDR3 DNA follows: TGTGCCAGCAGTTTACAGGACTACTATACTTCGCCGGCGAACACTGAAGCTTTCTTT.

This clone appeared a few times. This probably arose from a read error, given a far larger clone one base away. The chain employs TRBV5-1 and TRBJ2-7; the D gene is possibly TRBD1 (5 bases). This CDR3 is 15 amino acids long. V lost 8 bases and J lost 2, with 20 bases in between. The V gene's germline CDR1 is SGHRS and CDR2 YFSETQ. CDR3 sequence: CASQISPARAYEQYF. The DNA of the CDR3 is TGCGCCAGTCAAATATCCCCGGCCAGGGCCTACGAGCAGTACTTC.

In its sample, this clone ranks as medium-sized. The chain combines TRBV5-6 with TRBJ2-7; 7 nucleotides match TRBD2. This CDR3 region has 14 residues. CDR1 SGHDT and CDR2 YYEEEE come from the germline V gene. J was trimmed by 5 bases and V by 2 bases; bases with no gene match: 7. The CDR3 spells CASSFGSGSDEQYF. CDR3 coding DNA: TGTGCCAGCAGCTTTGGTAGCGGGTCGGACGAGCAGTACTTC.

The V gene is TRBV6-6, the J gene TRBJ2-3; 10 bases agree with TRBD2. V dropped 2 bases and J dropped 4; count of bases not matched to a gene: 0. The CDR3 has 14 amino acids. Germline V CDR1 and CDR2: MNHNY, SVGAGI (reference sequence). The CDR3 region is CASSYGTSADTQYF. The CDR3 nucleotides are TGTGCCAGCAGTTACGGGACTAGCGCAGATACGCAGTATTTT.

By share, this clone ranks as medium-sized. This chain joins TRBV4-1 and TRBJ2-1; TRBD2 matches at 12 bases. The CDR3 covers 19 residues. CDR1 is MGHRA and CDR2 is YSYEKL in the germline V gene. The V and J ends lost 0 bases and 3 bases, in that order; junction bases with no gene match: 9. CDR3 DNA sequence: TGCGCCAGCAGCCAAGAGGGTATAACTAGCGGGGGGATCTACAATGAGCAGTTCTTC. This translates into CASSQEGITSGGIYNEQFF.

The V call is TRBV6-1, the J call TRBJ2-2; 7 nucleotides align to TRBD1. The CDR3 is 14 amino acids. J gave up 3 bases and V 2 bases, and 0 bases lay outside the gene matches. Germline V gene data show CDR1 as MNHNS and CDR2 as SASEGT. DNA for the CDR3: TGTGCCAGCAGTGAACAGGGGGACACCGGGGAGCTGTTTTTT. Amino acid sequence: CASSEQGDTGELFF.